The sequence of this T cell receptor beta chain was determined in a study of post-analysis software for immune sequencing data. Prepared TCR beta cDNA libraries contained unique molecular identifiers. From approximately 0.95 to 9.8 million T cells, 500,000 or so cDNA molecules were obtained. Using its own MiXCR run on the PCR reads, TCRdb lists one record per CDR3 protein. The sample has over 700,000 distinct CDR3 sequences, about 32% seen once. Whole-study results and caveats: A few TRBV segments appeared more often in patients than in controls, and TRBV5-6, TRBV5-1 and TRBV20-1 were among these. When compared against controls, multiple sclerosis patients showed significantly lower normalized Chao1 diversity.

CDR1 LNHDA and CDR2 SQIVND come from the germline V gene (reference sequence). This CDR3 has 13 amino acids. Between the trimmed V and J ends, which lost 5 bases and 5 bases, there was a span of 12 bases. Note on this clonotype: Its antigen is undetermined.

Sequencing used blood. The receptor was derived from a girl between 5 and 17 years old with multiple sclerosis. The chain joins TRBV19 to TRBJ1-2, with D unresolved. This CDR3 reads CASSEPGNYGYTF. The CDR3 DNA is TGTGCCAGTAGTGAGCCGGGGAATTATGGCTACACCTTC. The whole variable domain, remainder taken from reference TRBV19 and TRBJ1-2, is DGGITQSPKYLFRKEGQNVTLSCEQNLNHDAMYWYRQDPGQGLRLIYYSQIVNDFQKGDIAEGYSVSREKKESFPLTVTSAQKNPTAFYLCASSEPGNYGYTFGSGTRLTVV.